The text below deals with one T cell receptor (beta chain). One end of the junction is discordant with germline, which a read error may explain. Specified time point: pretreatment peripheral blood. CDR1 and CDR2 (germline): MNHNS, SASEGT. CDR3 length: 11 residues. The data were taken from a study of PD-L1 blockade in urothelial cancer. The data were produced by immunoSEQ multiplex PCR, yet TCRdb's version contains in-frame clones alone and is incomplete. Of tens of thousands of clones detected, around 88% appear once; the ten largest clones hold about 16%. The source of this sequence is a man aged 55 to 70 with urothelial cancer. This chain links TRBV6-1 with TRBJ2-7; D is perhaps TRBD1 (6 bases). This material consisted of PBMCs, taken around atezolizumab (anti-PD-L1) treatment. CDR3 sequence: CASRANRVKNF. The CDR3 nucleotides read TGTGCCAGCAGGGCAAACAGGGTAAAGAACTTC.